What follows are 31 T cell receptor beta chains derived from one specimen sequenced in a study of siplizumab effects on memory and regulatory T cells. Produced via immunoSEQ multiplex PCR; TCRdb's table is partial and in-frame only. This sample yields about 100,000 clones, of which 91% are seen a single time; under 0.15% belongs to the top ten. The sample comprised CD4+ T cells sorted from blood. The receptors were sampled from a human donor in good health.

This chain uses TRBV7-2 with TRBJ1-3, with TRBD1 matching 8 bases. The J segment lost 3 bases and the V segment lost 4 bases, leaving 11 bases of the junction unmatched. The length of the CDR3 is 17 residues. Looked up from germline, CDR1 is SGHTA and CDR2 is FQGNSA. The CDR3 nucleotides are TGTGCCAGCAGCTACCGGGGACAGGTAGCGGTTGGAAACACCATATATTTT. This codes for CASSYRGQVAVGNTIYF.

This chain joins TRBV7-6 and TRBJ2-1; 10 positions agree with TRBD2. Germline values: CDR1 SGHVS, CDR2 FNYEAQ. Trimming at V came to 5 bases and at J to 1 base, leaving 8 bases not matched to a gene. CDR3 length equals 17 residues. DNA of the CDR3: TGTGCCAGCAGCCTACAGCGGGGGGGCCTGTCCTACAATGAGCAGTTCTTC. As protein: CASSLQRGGLSYNEQFF. The full variable domain, completed using reference TRBV7-6 and TRBJ2-1, is GAGVSQSPRYKVTKRGQDVALRCDPISGHVSLYWYRQALGQGPEFLTYFNYEAQQDKSGLPNDRFSAERPEGSISTLTIQRTEQRDSAMYRCASSLQRGGLSYNEQFFGPGTRLTVL.

V is TRBV5-1 and J is TRBJ2-3; 9 nucleotides align to TRBD1. Germline V gene data show CDR1 as SGHRS and CDR2 as YFSETQ. This CDR3 spans 15 amino acids. V lost 5 bases to trimming and J lost 0 bases; unmatched junction nucleotides: 4. CDR3 nucleotide sequence: TGCGCCAGCAGTTCCGGGACAGGGAGCACAGATACGCAGTATTTT. Encoded protein: CASSSGTGSTDTQYF.

The J gene is TRBJ1-4, the V gene TRBV28; 9 nucleotides match TRBD1. V lost 6 bases and J lost 7; bases outside the gene matches: 12. There are 16 residues in the CDR3. Germline loops: CDR1 MDHEN, CDR2 SYDVKM. Written as DNA, the CDR3 is TGTGCCAGCAGAACCCCGCCGGGACAGGGAACTGAAAAACTGTTTTTT. Translated, it gives CASRTPPGQGTEKLFF.

This chain connects TRBV19 to TRBJ1-1; D is uncertain. The germline CDR1 and CDR2 sequences are LNHDA and SQIVND (reference sequence). The length of the CDR3 is 14 residues. V lost 4 bases and J lost 0, with 9 bases in between. In DNA, the CDR3 is TGTGCCAGTAGTACAACGGGAGTGAACACTGAAGCTTTCTTT. Translating it yields CASSTTGVNTEAFF.

The J gene is TRBJ2-2, the V gene TRBV29-1, with a possible D match to TRBD1 (6 bases). The CDR3 extends over 12 amino acids. Trimming cost V 7 bases and J 4 bases, with 10 bases left between them. From germline, CDR1 is SQVTM and CDR2 ANQGSEA. CDR3 loop: CSGQGSTGELFF. CDR3 sequence (DNA): TGCAGCGGGCAGGGGTCCACCGGGGAGCTGTTTTTT.

This rearrangement joins TRBV4-1 to TRBJ1-1; no definite D call. The germline gives CDR1 MGHRA, CDR2 YSYEKL. The CDR3 spans 18 residues. The ends were cut back, 1 base at V and 2 bases at J, with 20 bases in the middle. The CDR3 bases are TGCGCCAGCAGCCAAGGCCGGATTTTTAGAGGTTCTAACACTGAAGCTTTCTTT. It yields the protein CASSQGRIFRGSNTEAFF.

This chain connects TRBV6-4 to TRBJ1-1, with a tentative D call TRBD1 (5 bases). CDR1 MRHNA and CDR2 SNTAGT come from the germline V gene. The germline V and J ends were trimmed by 4 bases and 8 bases, with 17 bases remaining between them. The CDR3 is 14 residues long. This CDR3 is CASSAGQGESEAFF. The CDR3 DNA sequence: TGTGCCAGCAGTGCTGGGCAGGGTGAATCCGAAGCTTTCTTT.

This clone was counted once. V usage is TRBV5-1 and J usage is TRBJ1-1; D is ambiguous. The CDR3 consists of 16 residues. Germline V gives CDR1 SGHRS, CDR2 YFSETQ. Trimming took 1 base from V and 4 from J, leaving 17 bases between them. CDR3 region: CASSLLEGEASTEAFF. In nucleotides, the CDR3 is TGCGCCAGCAGCTTGTTAGAGGGAGAGGCCTCCACTGAAGCTTTCTTT.

The chain has TRBV5-4 and TRBJ1-2; D is ambiguous. CDR1 is SGHNT, CDR2 YYREEE, per germline (reference sequence). Trimming took off 3 bases at V and 5 bases at J, with 17 bases between the two ends. The CDR3 is 15 residues long. The CDR3 DNA follows: TGTGCCAGCAGCTCCGCAGGCGGGAACCGATATGGCTACACCTTC. Its translation is CASSSAGGNRYGYTF.

V usage is TRBV4-3 and J usage is TRBJ2-3; 7 bases are a match to TRBD2. The V gene's germline CDR1 is LGHNA and CDR2 YSLEER. J gave up 6 bases and V 6 bases, and 6 bases lay outside the gene matches. The CDR3 has 13 amino acids. The CDR3 region has the DNA TGCGCCAGCAGACAGATCGGGGGGGATACGCAGTATTTT. It specifies CASRQIGGDTQYF.

This chain joins TRBV7-2 and TRBJ1-2, with a weak D call TRBD1 (5 bases). The V end lost 11 bases, the J end lost 0 bases, and 16 bases lay between the germline ends. Germline values: CDR1 SGHTA, CDR2 FQGNSA. CDR3 length: 14 residues. In nucleotides, the CDR3 is TGTGCCGGAGCCCCGGGACCGACTAACTATGGCTACACCTTC. It codes for CAGAPGPTNYGYTF.

This clone was recorded only once. The CDR3 loop reads CASSYRRQETQYF. In DNA, the CDR3 is TGTGCCAGCAGCTACAGGAGGCAAGAGACCCAGTACTTC. The chain combines TRBV6-6 with TRBJ2-5; D possibly matches TRBD1 or TRBD2 (5 bases each). Germline CDR1 is MNHNY and CDR2 is SVGAGI (reference sequence). Trimming shortened V by 6 bases and J by 2 bases, and 10 bases separated the two germline ends. This CDR3 spans 13 amino acids.

This chain uses TRBV2 with TRBJ2-5; D perhaps matches TRBD2 (6 bases). CDR1 is SNHLY, CDR2 FYNNEI, per germline. CDR3 length: 15 amino acids. With 3 bases removed from V and 4 bases from J, the gap between germline ends came to 15 bases. CDR3 coding DNA: TGTGCCAGCAGTGAGTGGGGGGTAATCGGAGAGACCCAGTACTTC. It codes for CASSEWGVIGETQYF.

This chain joins TRBV6-5 and TRBJ1-5; 7 bases line up with TRBD1. V lost 2 bases and J lost 7; bases outside the gene matches: 2. CDR3 length: 13 amino acids. Germline V gene sequence: CDR1 MNHEY, CDR2 SVGAGI. CDR3 protein: CASSYDRAQPQHF. CDR3 nucleotides: TGTGCCAGCAGTTACGACAGGGCCCAGCCCCAGCATTTT.

V is TRBV10-3 and J is TRBJ2-7; 7 bases agree with TRBD1. This CDR3 spans 15 amino acids. The J segment lost 3 bases and the V segment lost 6 bases, leaving 11 bases of the junction unmatched. Germline-derived CDR1 and CDR2 are ENHRY and SYGVKD. The CDR3 DNA sequence: TGTGCCATCAGCGAAACCGGACAGGCCAACTACGAGCAGTACTTC. The encoded protein is CAISETGQANYEQYF.

This chain joins TRBV28 and TRBJ2-7; 14 nucleotides match TRBD2. The CDR3 is made up of 17 amino acids. V dropped 4 bases and J dropped 3; count of bases not matched to a gene: 8. CDR1 and CDR2 from the germline V gene are MDHEN and SYDVKM. CDR3 sequence reads: CASSSIGLAGGLYEQYF. CDR3 DNA: TGTGCCAGCAGTTCTATCGGACTAGCGGGGGGCCTCTACGAGCAGTACTTC.

The genes are TRBV30 and TRBJ2-5, with TRBD1 as a possible D gene (6 bases). The J call may be faulty, since TRBJ2-7 better matches the DNA end. Germline values: CDR1 GTSNPN, CDR2 SVGIG (reference sequence). The CDR3 is 13 residues long. The CDR3 reads CAWLPGQNYEQYF. CDR3 nucleotide sequence: TGTGCCTGGCTTCCGGGACAAAACTACGAGCAGTACTTC.

V and J are TRBV19 and TRBJ1-1, with TRBD1 matching over 9 bases. Trimming cost V 4 bases and J 8 bases; bases outside gene matches: 5. The CDR3 runs 13 residues. Germline lookup yields CDR1 LNHDA and CDR2 SQIVND (reference sequence). In nucleotides, the CDR3 is TGTGCCAGTAGTAAGGGACAGGGCGACGAAGCTTTCTTT. Translated: CASSKGQGDEAFF.

The chain links TRBV6-1 to TRBJ2-5; TRBD2 is a possible D gene (6 bases). CDR3 length: 14 amino acids. Between the trimmed V and J ends, which lost 7 bases and 1 base, there was a span of 13 bases. Germline CDR1 and CDR2: MNHNS and SASEGT. In DNA form, the CDR3 reads TGTGCCAGCACCCGCGGCGGGGTCCAAGAGACCCAGTACTTC. Translating gives CASTRGGVQETQYF.

This chain connects TRBV5-1 to TRBJ2-6, with 9 nucleotides matching TRBD1. Germline values: CDR1 SGHRS, CDR2 YFSETQ. The trim removed 4 bases at V and 3 bases at J, leaving 11 bases unmatched. This CDR3 contains 18 residues. The chain's CDR3 is CASSKPGQGLFGANVLTF. The CDR3 DNA is TGCGCCAGCAGCAAGCCGGGACAGGGTCTCTTTGGGGCCAACGTCCTGACTTTC.

The chain combines TRBV9 with TRBJ2-1; tentative D call: TRBD2 (5 bases). V lost 0 bases and J lost 7, with 14 bases in between. The CDR3 contains 15 residues. Germline loops: CDR1 SGDLS, CDR2 YYNGEE. The CDR3 here is CASSVETVARNEQFF. CDR3 DNA sequence: TGTGCCAGCAGCGTAGAAACAGTAGCGAGGAATGAGCAGTTCTTC.

The chain links TRBV19 to TRBJ2-7; maybe TRBD1 (7 bases). The CDR3 totals 14 residues. Trimming removed 7 bases from V and 1 base from J, with 14 bases in between. The germline V gene encodes CDR1 LNHDA and CDR2 SQIVND (reference sequence). CDR3 protein: CASTSQGGSYEQYF. The CDR3 bases are TGTGCCAGTACCTCCCAGGGGGGATCCTACGAGCAGTACTTC.

The chain links TRBV6-4 to TRBJ1-3; maybe TRBD1 (5 bases). Trimming took off 6 bases at V and 6 bases at J, with 21 bases between the two ends. CDR3 size: 16 residues. Per the germline V gene, CDR1 is MRHNA and CDR2 is SNTAGT. CDR3 nucleotide sequence: TGTGCCAGCAGGCCGCTGACAGCGCCAAGACCAAACACCATATATTTT. Protein: CASRPLTAPRPNTIYF.

On this clone itself: This same CDR3 is encoded by further DNA sequences in the sample. This sequence joins TRBV2 and TRBJ1-1; D is uncertain. CDR1 and CDR2 from the germline V gene are SNHLY and FYNNEI. V was pared by 4 bases and J by 1 base, with 7 bases between. This CDR3 contains 13 residues. CDR3 coding DNA: TGTGCCAGCAGTGGAGGCAGGAACACTGAAGCTTTCTTT. This translates into CASSGGRNTEAFF.

The chain employs TRBV16 and TRBJ2-7; no definite D call. CDR3 length: 15 residues. Per germline, CDR1 KGHSY and CDR2 FQNENV. V shed 3 bases and J shed 3 bases, with 15 bases lying between them. CDR3 DNA: TGTGCCAGCAGCCACCTCAGGAGTGTACTCTACGAGCAGTACTTC. As protein: CASSHLRSVLYEQYF. Drawing the rest from reference TRBV16 and TRBJ2-7, the complete variable domain is GEEVAQTPKHLVRGEGQKAKLYCAPIKGHSYVFWYQQVLKNEFKFLISFQNENVFDETGMPKERFSAKCLPNSPCSLEIQATKLEDSAVYFCASSHLRSVLYEQYFGPGTRLTVT.

The CDR3 loop reads CASRRTGGNEQYF. The CDR3 bases are TGTGCCAGCAGAAGGACAGGGGGGAACGAGCAGTACTTC. The chain joins TRBV6-5 to TRBJ2-7; TRBD1 matches 10 bases. V shed 6 bases, J shed 5 bases, and the junction held 4 bases outside the gene matches. Germline V gene sequence: CDR1 MNHEY, CDR2 SVGAGI. The CDR3 is made up of 13 amino acids.

The chain links TRBV7-2 to TRBJ1-2, with TRBD1 matching over 9 bases. CDR3 length equals 13 residues. The V segment lost 5 bases and the J segment 5 bases; nucleotides outside the gene matches: 3. Germline V gene data show CDR1 as SGHTA and CDR2 as FQGNSA. The CDR3 sequence: CASSPGTGYGYTF. Here the CDR3 DNA reads TGTGCCAGCAGCCCAGGGACAGGGTATGGCTACACCTTC.

This chain links TRBV5-1 with TRBJ2-3, with D hard to call. The CDR3 consists of 14 residues. V was cut by 3 bases and J by 1 base, with 9 bases left in between. In germline, CDR1 is SGHRS, CDR2 YFSETQ. The CDR3 DNA reads TGCGCCAGCAGCTCGACCCTAGGCACAGATACGCAGTATTTT. This translates into CASSSTLGTDTQYF.

About this clone itself: Distinct nucleotide sequences in the sample also encode this CDR3. This chain uses TRBV19 with TRBJ2-3; D gene unclear. Germline V gene lookup returns CDR1 LNHDA and CDR2 SQIVND (reference sequence). This CDR3 has 12 amino acids. The V end was cut by 7 bases, the J end by 0 bases, with 5 bases between. CDR3 in DNA: TGTGCCAGTACCCAGAGCACAGATACGCAGTATTTT. It translates to CASTQSTDTQYF.

Only a few counts were recorded for this clone. J is TRBJ2-1 and V is TRBV7-2; D remains unclear. Germline values: CDR1 SGHTA, CDR2 FQGNSA. Trimming removed 8 bases from V and 6 bases from J, with 14 bases in between. This CDR3 is built from 13 residues. The CDR3 here is CASSRSYLNEQFF. The CDR3 nucleotides are TGTGCCAGCTCCAGGTCCTACCTCAATGAGCAGTTCTTC.